These 14 T cell receptor beta chains were all obtained from the same sample, sequenced in a study of shared clonotypes between healthy human individuals. Clones were read by immunoSEQ multiplex PCR, and TCRdb kept only the in-frame ones, dropping some. The data show 1.5 million to 2.5 million clones, just under 95% seen once. Naive CD8 cells lacked CD45RO, underwent positive selection for CCR7 and left out terminally differentiated effector memory CD45RA+ cells. The sequencing input was naive CD8+ T cells sorted from blood. All receptors come from a man between 18 and 35 years old in good health.

This clone was seen a single time. The chain joins TRBV5-4 to TRBJ2-7; the match to TRBD1 covers 10 bases. Germline CDR1 is SGHNT and CDR2 is YYREEE (reference sequence). The CDR3 contains 16 residues. Trimming cost V 0 bases and J 5 bases; bases outside gene matches: 8. The CDR3 sequence: CASSLGPGTGVNEQYF. CDR3 nucleotides: TGTGCCAGCAGCTTGGGGCCCGGGACAGGGGTCAACGAGCAGTACTTC. Full variable domain (rest looked up from reference TRBV5-4 and TRBJ2-7): ETGVTQSPTHLIKTRGQQVTLRCSSQSGHNTVSWYQQALGQGPQFIFQYYREEENGRGNFPPRFSGLQFPNYSSELNVNALELDDSALYLCASSLGPGTGVNEQYFGPGTRLTVT.

The chain has TRBV5-1 and TRBJ1-1; perhaps TRBD1 as D (5 bases). In germline, CDR1 is SGHRS, CDR2 YFSETQ. The CDR3 loop spans 12 amino acids. Trimming shortened V by 3 bases and J by 6 bases, and 9 bases separated the two germline ends. The chain's CDR3 is CASSYWGAEAFF. The CDR3 DNA reads TGCGCCAGCAGCTACTGGGGGGCTGAAGCTTTCTTT.

The rearrangement uses TRBV5-1 and TRBJ2-2, with a possible D match to TRBD1 (5 bases). V lost 3 bases and J 4 bases, leaving 16 bases between the germline ends. CDR3 length equals 16 residues. In germline, CDR1 is SGHRS, CDR2 YFSETQ. The CDR3 here is CASSSWPGLGTGELFF. CDR3 bases: TGCGCCAGCAGCTCCTGGCCAGGGCTAGGCACCGGGGAGCTGTTTTTT.

The chain is built from TRBV27 and TRBJ2-1; no clear D. This CDR3 region has 12 residues. Germline loops: CDR1 MNHEY, CDR2 SMNVEV (reference sequence). V was pared by 6 bases and J by 6 bases, with 9 bases between. The CDR3 here is CASRSVVNEQFF. CDR3 coding DNA: TGTGCCAGCAGGAGCGTGGTCAATGAGCAGTTCTTC.

Regarding this clone: This same CDR3 is encoded by further DNA sequences in the sample. This chain connects TRBV28 to TRBJ1-1; D is possibly TRBD1 (6 bases). This CDR3 spans 13 amino acids. Between the trimmed V and J ends, which lost 3 bases and 4 bases, there was a span of 9 bases. The V gene's germline CDR1 is MDHEN and CDR2 SYDVKM. CDR3 in amino acids: CASSFRGSTEAFF. The CDR3 bases are TGTGCCAGCAGTTTCAGGGGTAGCACTGAAGCTTTCTTT.

Of note for this clone: One junction end disagrees with the germline gene, perhaps due to a read error. The chain couples TRBV29-1 to TRBJ1-2; D gene uncertain. This CDR3 has 9 residues. Germline V lookup: CDR1 SQVTM, CDR2 ANQGSEA. The CDR3 protein is CSVEGQPAF. The CDR3 DNA sequence: TGCAGCGTTGAGGGCCAACCTGCCTTC.

CDR3 in amino acids: CASSQEGGTGRDYGYTF. The CDR3 DNA sequence: TGCGCCAGCAGCCAAGAAGGGGGGACAGGGCGGGACTATGGCTACACCTTC. J is TRBJ1-2 and V is TRBV4-3, with 9 bases matching TRBD1. Losses at the gene ends were 0 bases for V and 3 bases for J; bases not matched to a gene: 8. This CDR3 has 17 amino acids. Germline-derived CDR1 and CDR2 are LGHNA and YSLEER.

This chain joins TRBV11-2 and TRBJ2-3; 13 nucleotides match TRBD2. The CDR3 is 18 amino acids. J gave up 2 bases and V 1 base, and 6 bases lay outside the gene matches. Germline assignment: CDR1 SGHAT and CDR2 FQNNGV. The DNA of the CDR3 is TGTGCCAGCAGCTTAGTGGGGACTAGCGGGACCTCCACAGATACGCAGTATTTT. It is translated as CASSLVGTSGTSTDTQYF.

V gene TRBV27 combines with J gene TRBJ1-2; no clear D gene. This CDR3 region has 12 residues. Trimming cost V 6 bases and J 6 bases, with 11 bases left between them. Germline V lookup: CDR1 MNHEY, CDR2 SMNVEV (reference sequence). Here the CDR3 DNA reads TGTGCCAGCAGGGAGGGAAGTAATGGCTACACCTTC. Amino acids: CASREGSNGYTF.

The chain has TRBV6-5 and TRBJ1-5; D is ambiguous. The CDR3 runs 14 residues. The germline CDR1 and CDR2 sequences are MNHEY and SVGAGI. V lost 2 bases to trimming and J lost 9 bases, with 14 bases between them. The CDR3, as DNA: TGTGCCAGCAGTTACGCGGATAGCGCGGGGCCCCAGCATTTT. The encoded protein is CASSYADSAGPQHF.

The chain uses TRBV6-5 and TRBJ1-1, with D hard to call. The V end lost 2 bases, the J end lost 0 bases, and 7 bases lay between the germline ends. Looked up from germline, CDR1 is MNHEY and CDR2 is SVGAGI. The CDR3 consists of 14 residues. The CDR3 region is CASSYAGMNTEAFF. CDR3 bases: TGTGCCAGCAGTTACGCGGGTATGAACACTGAAGCTTTCTTT.

Concerning this clone: Other DNA sequences in this sample translate to the same CDR3. The chain links TRBV28 to TRBJ1-3, with no clear D. Looked up from germline, CDR1 is MDHEN and CDR2 is SYDVKM. V was clipped by 2 bases and J by 0 bases, with 5 bases between them. CDR3 length: 14 amino acids. The CDR3 DNA reads as TGTGCCAGCAGTTTAACGAGCTCTGGAAACACCATATATTTT. Protein: CASSLTSSGNTIYF.

The V and J genes are TRBV28 and TRBJ1-2; TRBD1 is a possible D gene (6 bases). The CDR3 runs to 13 residues. V lost 3 bases and J 10 bases, leaving 15 bases between the germline ends. Germline V lookup: CDR1 MDHEN, CDR2 SYDVKM. The CDR3 DNA follows: TGTGCCAGCAGTTTCACCCGGGGGGCCCACTACACCTTC. Translation gives CASSFTRGAHYTF.

Turning to this clone: This sample includes further DNA sequences coding for the same CDR3. V gene TRBV6-5 combines with J gene TRBJ1-1, with D unclear. This CDR3 region has 14 residues. Between the trimmed V and J ends, which lost 0 bases and 6 bases, there was a span of 11 bases. CDR1 is MNHEY, CDR2 SVGAGI, per germline. The CDR3 nucleotides are TGTGCCAGCAGTTACTCGATCGGATCGGCTGAAGCTTTCTTT. It is translated as CASSYSIGSAEAFF.